The next 32 T cell receptor beta chains were all read from a single sample in a study of T cell changes during pregnancy in multiple sclerosis. Clones were read by immunoSEQ multiplex PCR, and TCRdb kept only the in-frame ones, dropping some. The sample yields about 40,000 clones, roughly nine tenths seen once. Sequenced here: CD4+ T cells from peripheral blood mononuclear cells, sampled in the first trimester of pregnancy. These TCRs come from a female donor with multiple sclerosis, enrolled in a pregnancy study.

The rearrangement links TRBV18 to TRBJ1-2, with D maybe TRBD1 (6 bases). The CDR3 has 15 residues. Germline V gene data show CDR1 as KGHSH and CDR2 as LQKENI. Trimming stripped 1 base from V and 8 bases from J, with 17 bases between. The CDR3 DNA sequence: TGTGCCAGCTCACCACGGGCGGGGGGCCAGAGCGGCTACACCTTC. This translates into CASSPRAGGQSGYTF. The variable domain in full, completed from reference TRBV18 and TRBJ1-2, reads NAGVMQNPRHLVRRRGQEARLRCSPMKGHSHVYWYRQLPEEGLKFMVYLQKENIIDESGMPKERFSAEFPKEGPSILRIQQVVRGDSAAYFCASSPRAGGQSGYTFGSGTRLTVV.

The V call is TRBV6-1, the J call TRBJ2-7; TRBD2 matches 10 bases. This CDR3 has 17 residues. The V segment lost 3 bases and the J segment 3 bases; nucleotides outside the gene matches: 11. Germline assignment: CDR1 MNHNS and CDR2 SASEGT. This chain's CDR3 is CASSDPRNSGRLYEQYF. The CDR3 nucleotides read TGTGCCAGCAGTGACCCACGAAATAGCGGGAGGCTCTACGAGCAGTACTTC.

In this sample, this clone turned up once. J is TRBJ1-1 and V is TRBV10-3; D uncertain. The germline CDR1 and CDR2 sequences are ENHRY and SYGVKD. The CDR3 extends over 11 amino acids. V was trimmed by 2 bases and J by 10 bases, leaving 8 bases between them. Here the CDR3 DNA reads TGTGCCATCAGTGAGGAAGGGAGAGCTTTCTTT. It codes for CAISEEGRAFF.

The V gene is TRBV5-5, the J gene TRBJ2-7, with TRBD1 matching over 9 bases. V was clipped by 4 bases and J by 9 bases; unmatched bases: 5. The length of the CDR3 is 12 residues. Germline values: CDR1 SGHKS, CDR2 YYEKEE (reference sequence). The CDR3 here is CASSVQGAGQYF. The CDR3 DNA reads as TGTGCCAGCAGCGTACAGGGGGCAGGGCAGTACTTC.

The rearrangement links TRBV27 to TRBJ2-7; D might be TRBD2 (6 bases). The ends were cut back, 2 bases at V and 3 bases at J, with 8 bases in the middle. Germline CDR1 and CDR2: MNHEY and SMNVEV (reference sequence). The CDR3 totals 13 residues. CDR3 protein: CASSLTGVYEQYF. The CDR3 DNA is TGTGCCAGCAGTTTAACGGGAGTCTACGAGCAGTACTTC.

The J gene is TRBJ1-1, the V gene TRBV27; the D is unclear. The CDR3 is made up of 13 amino acids. Germline values: CDR1 MNHEY, CDR2 SMNVEV (reference sequence). V shed 6 bases and J shed 8 bases, with 16 bases lying between them. This CDR3 reads CASSLRLPAEAFF. CDR3 nucleotides: TGTGCCAGCAGCCTAAGACTGCCGGCCGAAGCTTTCTTT.

This clone was detected only once. This chain connects TRBV19 to TRBJ1-2, with 7 positions matching TRBD1. Germline trimming cut 4 bases from V and 2 bases from J; bases unmatched to any gene: 7. This CDR3 comprises 15 residues. CDR1 and CDR2 (germline): LNHDA, SQIVND (reference sequence). The CDR3 nucleotides are TGTGCCAGTAGTAATCGGAGACAGGGAAACTATGGCTACACCTTC. It codes for CASSNRRQGNYGYTF.

V and J are TRBV30 and TRBJ1-1; no clear D gene. V lost 3 bases, J lost 5 bases, and 16 bases lay in between. Germline V gene lookup returns CDR1 GTSNPN and CDR2 SVGIG (reference sequence). The CDR3 contains 14 residues. The CDR3 reads CAWSREAGGTEAFF. The CDR3 bases are TGTGCCTGGAGCCGCGAGGCAGGAGGGACTGAAGCTTTCTTT.

The chain employs TRBV6-5 and TRBJ1-6, with TRBD1 matching over 9 bases. Unmatched junction bases numbered 4, after V lost 6 bases and J lost 7 bases. From germline, CDR1 is MNHEY and CDR2 SVGAGI. CDR3 size: 14 residues. The CDR3 sequence is CASRQTGGNSPLHF. The CDR3 nucleotides read TGTGCCAGCAGACAGACAGGGGGGAATTCACCCCTCCACTTT.

This chain uses TRBV7-6 with TRBJ2-1; TRBD2 is a possible D gene (6 bases). CDR1 is SGHVS, CDR2 FNYEAQ, per germline. V was shortened by 5 bases and J by 5 bases, with 19 bases between the two germline ends. The CDR3 is 16 amino acids. The CDR3 DNA follows: TGTGCCAGCAGCCTCCCTTGGGGAGGCCGGAACAATGAGCAGTTCTTC. Encoded protein: CASSLPWGGRNNEQFF.

The chain uses TRBV14 and TRBJ1-1, with D maybe TRBD1 (5 bases). The germline V and J ends were trimmed by 1 base and 2 bases, with 14 bases remaining between them. The CDR3 is 16 amino acids. Germline lookup yields CDR1 SGHDN and CDR2 FVKESK. As DNA, the CDR3 is TGTGCCAGCAGCCAAGGGAGGGGTACCCGAAACACTGAAGCTTTCTTT. Residues: CASSQGRGTRNTEAFF.

The J gene is TRBJ2-7, the V gene TRBV6-5; TRBD2 matches 8 bases. This CDR3 spans 15 amino acids. Trimming cost V 0 bases and J 3 bases; bases outside gene matches: 4. Germline assignment: CDR1 MNHEY and CDR2 SVGAGI. CDR3 protein: CASSYSLAGNYEQYF. The CDR3 DNA follows: TGTGCCAGCAGTTACTCTTTAGCGGGAAACTACGAGCAGTACTTC.

The count of this clone is one. The chain combines TRBV18 with TRBJ2-2; the match to TRBD1 covers 10 bases. CDR3 length: 16 amino acids. The V gene end was trimmed by 2 bases and the J gene end by 6 bases; junction bases not matched to a gene: 6. Germline values: CDR1 KGHSH, CDR2 LQKENI. The CDR3 reads CASSPTTGGNPGELFF. DNA for the CDR3: TGTGCCAGCTCACCAACGACAGGGGGCAATCCCGGGGAGCTGTTTTTT.

This chain joins TRBV6-4 and TRBJ2-1; D may be TRBD2 (6 bases). Per germline, CDR1 MRHNA and CDR2 SNTAGT. The CDR3 extends over 15 amino acids. With 2 bases removed from V and 6 bases from J, the gap between germline ends came to 14 bases. The CDR3 here is CASSDTPRRGNEQFF. For the CDR3, the DNA is TGTGCCAGCAGTGACACCCCGCGGAGGGGCAATGAGCAGTTCTTC.

The chain employs TRBV5-1 and TRBJ1-1; D call uncertain. CDR3 size: 14 residues. V was cut by 2 bases and J by 10 bases, with 18 bases left in between. Germline V gene lookup returns CDR1 SGHRS and CDR2 YFSETQ. The CDR3 loop is CASSLEGAASGAFF. The DNA for the CDR3 is TGCGCCAGCAGCTTAGAGGGTGCTGCATCGGGAGCTTTCTTT.

The chain carries TRBV6-5 and TRBJ1-5, with a tentative D call TRBD1 (5 bases). Germline lookup yields CDR1 MNHEY and CDR2 SVGAGI. V lost 3 bases, J lost 2 bases, and 14 bases lay in between. The CDR3 sequence is 16 residues long. CDR3 nucleotides: TGTGCCAGCAGTTATACCGGGGGATATGGCAATCAGCCCCAGCATTTT. Translating it yields CASSYTGGYGNQPQHF.

This clone appeared once. The chain joins TRBV4-2 to TRBJ2-3; 8 bases map to TRBD2. The CDR3 is 17 residues long. Per the germline V gene, CDR1 is LGHNA and CDR2 is YNFKEQ. V was pared by 4 bases and J by 0 bases, with 9 bases of the junction left unmatched. The CDR3: CASSRGVAGSSTDTQYF. DNA of the CDR3: TGTGCCAGCAGCCGAGGGGTAGCGGGAAGTAGCACAGATACGCAGTATTTT.

V is TRBV29-1 and J is TRBJ2-7, with 7 positions matching TRBD1. Per germline, CDR1 SQVTM and CDR2 ANQGSEA. This CDR3 contains 14 residues. The J segment lost 0 bases and the V segment lost 3 bases, leaving 5 bases of the junction unmatched. The CDR3 sequence is CSVDGRTGSYEQYF. For the CDR3, the DNA is TGCAGCGTTGATGGGCGGACAGGCTCCTACGAGCAGTACTTC.

CDR3 protein: CASSWTSGSTDTQYF. In nucleotides, the CDR3 is TGTGCCAGCAGTTGGACTAGCGGGAGCACAGATACGCAGTATTTT. This chain connects TRBV6-6 to TRBJ2-3; TRBD2 matches 11 bases. The germline V gene has CDR1 MNHNY and CDR2 SVGAGI (reference sequence). CDR3 length: 15 amino acids. Germline trimming cut 4 bases from V and 0 bases from J; bases unmatched to any gene: 0.

The genes are TRBV9 and TRBJ2-2; 11 bases are shared with TRBD2. CDR1 SGDLS and CDR2 YYNGEE come from the germline V gene. The CDR3 is made up of 16 amino acids. V lost 3 bases to trimming and J lost 6 bases; unmatched junction nucleotides: 7. The CDR3 DNA reads TGTGCCAGCAGCGCGTCACTAGCGGGAGTGGCCGGGGAGCTGTTTTTT. This codes for CASSASLAGVAGELFF.

The rearrangement uses TRBV6-5 and TRBJ2-7, with 9 bases matching TRBD2. The CDR3 runs 15 residues. With V trimmed by 4 bases and J by 3 bases, 7 bases remained unmatched. Germline V CDR1 and CDR2: MNHEY, SVGAGI. The CDR3 spells CASSSVLAGRYEQYF. CDR3 DNA sequence: TGTGCCAGCAGTTCCGTTCTAGCGGGGCGCTACGAGCAGTACTTC.

The V call is TRBV2, the J call TRBJ2-7; D gene ambiguous. Trimming shortened V by 0 bases and J by 11 bases, and 11 bases separated the two germline ends. This CDR3 is 12 amino acids long. CDR1 and CDR2 from the germline V gene are SNHLY and FYNNEI. The CDR3 loop is CASSEALVNEYF. The CDR3 region has the DNA TGTGCCAGCAGTGAAGCGTTAGTTAACGAGTACTTC.

The chain is built from TRBV30 and TRBJ2-2; D possibly corresponds to TRBD2 (7 bases). CDR1 and CDR2 from the germline V gene are GTSNPN and SVGIG (reference sequence). This CDR3 has 14 residues. The V and J ends lost 3 bases and 3 bases respectively, with 11 bases between them. CDR3 protein: CAWRRGAYTGELFF. The CDR3 nucleotides read TGTGCCTGGAGACGGGGGGCTTACACCGGGGAGCTGTTTTTT.

V and J are TRBV5-5 and TRBJ2-7; D not certain. Per the germline V gene, CDR1 is SGHKS and CDR2 is YYEKEE (reference sequence). The CDR3 contains 15 residues. The V end was cut by 2 bases, the J end by 0 bases, with 12 bases between. The CDR3 DNA sequence: TGTGCCAGCAGCTTAGACCCCGGGTCCTCCTACGAGCAGTACTTC. The encoded protein is CASSLDPGSSYEQYF.

The CDR3: CASSPGGHTEAFF. In nucleotides, the CDR3 is TGTGCCAGCTCACCCGGGGGGCATACTGAAGCTTTCTTT. The chain uses TRBV18 and TRBJ1-1; tentative D call: TRBD1 (6 bases). This CDR3 is 13 amino acids long. V was shortened by 3 bases and J by 5 bases, with 10 bases between the two germline ends. Germline loops: CDR1 KGHSH, CDR2 LQKENI.

V and J are TRBV5-6 and TRBJ2-5, with D perhaps TRBD1 (5 bases). The CDR3 runs to 17 residues. V was trimmed by 3 bases and J by 5 bases, leaving 23 bases between them. Looked up from germline, CDR1 is SGHDT and CDR2 is YYEEEE. The CDR3 reads CASSSKGSRRSGETQYF. The CDR3 bases are TGTGCCAGCAGCTCCAAGGGTTCTAGGCGCTCAGGGGAGACCCAGTACTTC.

V and J are TRBV9 and TRBJ2-7; the D gene is possibly TRBD2 (6 bases). V was cut by 4 bases and J by 0 bases, with 14 bases left in between. The CDR3 spans 15 residues. The germline gives CDR1 SGDLS, CDR2 YYNGEE. The CDR3 here is CASSRQEGLSYEQYF. The CDR3 DNA is TGTGCCAGCAGCCGCCAGGAGGGGCTCTCCTACGAGCAGTACTTC.

The chain links TRBV5-1 to TRBJ1-4; a possible D gene is TRBD1 (5 bases). Trimming took 0 bases from V and 8 from J, leaving 14 bases between them. This CDR3 contains 15 residues. Germline V gene data show CDR1 as SGHRS and CDR2 as YFSETQ. The CDR3 protein is CASSLGAGNGEKLFF. The CDR3 coding sequence is TGCGCCAGCAGCTTGGGGGCAGGGAATGGCGAAAAACTGTTTTTT.

The chain is built from TRBV4-1 and TRBJ1-5; D gene uncertain. CDR3 length: 15 residues. Trimming pared 0 bases from V and 3 bases from J, leaving 9 bases between. Per germline, CDR1 MGHRA and CDR2 YSYEKL. The CDR3 DNA follows: TGCGCCAGCAGCCAAGATGGTCAGGCCAATCAGCCCCAGCATTTT. This sequence encodes CASSQDGQANQPQHF.

The chain has TRBV2 and TRBJ2-5; 10 bases are a match to TRBD2. The CDR3 totals 15 residues. V lost 7 bases, J lost 6 bases, and 11 bases stayed unmatched. Looked up from germline, CDR1 is SNHLY and CDR2 is FYNNEI. The CDR3 DNA reads TGTGCCAGCACTCCCGGGACTAGCGACAGGAAGACCCAGTACTTC. This codes for CASTPGTSDRKTQYF.

The V call is TRBV18, the J call TRBJ1-2, with TRBD1 matching over 7 bases. V was pared by 7 bases and J by 0 bases, with 5 bases of the junction left unmatched. In germline, CDR1 is KGHSH, CDR2 LQKENI. The CDR3 length is 14 residues. The DNA for the CDR3 is TGTGCCAGCTATGGGACAGCTTCTAACTATGGCTACACCTTC. Translated: CASYGTASNYGYTF.

The CDR3 sequence is CSVGDFAGGVTGELFF. CDR3 nucleotides: TGCAGCGTTGGAGACTTTGCAGGGGGAGTAACCGGGGAGCTGTTTTTT. The J gene is TRBJ2-2, the V gene TRBV29-1; 7 nucleotides agree with TRBD1. V lost 4 bases to trimming and J lost 5 bases; unmatched junction nucleotides: 13. This CDR3 region has 16 residues. CDR1 and CDR2 (germline): SQVTM, ANQGSEA.